This T cell receptor beta chain was obtained from a study of T cell repertoires in cytomegalovirus infection. Turning to the study itself: Based on public TCR beta signatures, there were indications of CMV infection and of a matching HLA type. Whole-study findings and limits: HLA-C-restricted CMV clonotypes gave the most frequent clonotype in two of eight donors. Adding up the frequency of public TCR beta families identified people who carried CMV plus the relevant HLA.

Germline V gene data show CDR1 as SGHTA and CDR2 as FQGNSA. Trimming took 5 bases from V and 1 from J, leaving 11 bases between them. CDR3 size: 14 residues. In this sample, this clonotype turned up many times. Its antigen is still unknown. One entry per CDR3 protein results from TCRdb running MiXCR on the reads. Of roughly 130,000 distinct CDR3 sequences listed, around 25% were seen once; the top ten hold roughly 35%. J is TRBJ1-2 and V is TRBV7-2; the D gene is possibly TRBD1 (5 bases). This TCR came from a human donor in good health (CMV status not recorded). Some clones in this sample may be carry-over from other donors' samples. Specimen: PBMCs, sequenced either directly or after in vitro stimulation (not recorded which). The CDR3 here is CASSASRDNYGYTF. DNA of the CDR3: TGTGCCAGCAGCGCCTCCAGGGATAACTATGGCTACACCTTC.